This entry lists 24 T cell receptor beta chains sequenced from one sample in a study of blood T cell repertoires in COVID-19. Here immunoSEQ multiplex PCR was the method, and the copy in TCRdb shows in-frame clones only, minus some. The sample yields roughly 70,000 clones, 70% to 80% seen once. What was sequenced was peripheral blood. The receptors here all came from a man between 65 and 79 years old with COVID-19, enrolled during active disease.

The chain employs TRBV11-2 and TRBJ1-2, with unresolved D. Trimming removed 1 base from V and 1 base from J, with 7 bases in between. The CDR3 runs to 14 residues. Germline V gene data show CDR1 as SGHAT and CDR2 as FQNNGV. The CDR3 sequence is CASSLGGSNYGYTF. CDR3 nucleotides: TGTGCCAGCAGCTTAGGTGGGAGTAACTATGGCTACACCTTC.

V usage is TRBV11-1 and J usage is TRBJ2-2, with D maybe TRBD1 (5 bases). This CDR3 is built from 15 residues. Germline V gene data show CDR1 as SGHAT and CDR2 as FQDESV (reference sequence). The ends were cut back, 0 bases at V and 4 bases at J, with 9 bases in the middle. Written as DNA, the CDR3 is TGTGCCAGCAGCTTAGCAGGGGTTGTCACCGGGGAGCTGTTTTTT. Translation: CASSLAGVVTGELFF. Combining the CDR3 with reference TRBV11-1 and TRBJ2-2 gives the whole variable domain EAEVAQSPRYKITEKSQAVAFWCDPISGHATLYWYRQILGQGPELLVQFQDESVVDDSQLPKDRFSAERLKGVDSTLKIQPAELGDSAMYLCASSLAGVVTGELFFGEGSRLTVL.

The chain couples TRBV28 to TRBJ1-2; 8 nucleotides align to TRBD1. Trimming took 3 bases from V and 4 from J; bases not matched to a gene: 7. This CDR3 is built from 15 residues. Germline CDR1 and CDR2: MDHEN and SYDVKM. CDR3 coding DNA: TGTGCCAGCAGTTTCAGGGGGCGATTCGTCTATGGCTACACCTTC. It specifies CASSFRGRFVYGYTF.

The rearrangement uses TRBV27 and TRBJ1-3; the match to TRBD1 covers 9 bases. This CDR3 region has 15 residues. CDR1 MNHEY and CDR2 SMNVEV come from the germline V gene (reference sequence). V dropped 4 bases and J dropped 3; count of bases not matched to a gene: 4. This CDR3 is CASSSTGGLGNTIYF. In nucleotides, the CDR3 is TGTGCCAGCAGTTCGACAGGGGGTCTTGGAAACACCATATATTTT.

This clone showed up just a few times. The chain has TRBV2 and TRBJ2-2; D remains unclear. V lost 7 bases to trimming and J lost 6 bases, with 12 bases between them. Germline assignment: CDR1 SNHLY and CDR2 FYNNEI. There are 13 residues in the CDR3. CDR3 coding DNA: TGTGCCAGCACCCGATCCTATTCCGGGGAGCTGTTTTTT. The encoded protein is CASTRSYSGELFF.

V is TRBV27 and J is TRBJ2-5; D might be TRBD2 (6 bases). Germline V gene data show CDR1 as MNHEY and CDR2 as SMNVEV (reference sequence). V lost 5 bases and J 2 bases, leaving 12 bases between the germline ends. CDR3 size: 14 residues. The CDR3 here is CASSPGTHQETQYF. CDR3 sequence (DNA): TGTGCCAGCAGTCCCGGGACTCATCAAGAGACCCAGTACTTC.

The chain uses TRBV10-3 and TRBJ2-7; possibly TRBD2 for D (5 bases). Germline V gene data show CDR1 as ENHRY and CDR2 as SYGVKD. V was trimmed by 0 bases and J by 4 bases, leaving 13 bases between them. The CDR3 spans 15 residues. The CDR3 region is CAISESILPGYEQYF. The CDR3 DNA follows: TGTGCCATCAGTGAGTCGATTCTCCCGGGGTACGAGCAGTACTTC.

This clone came up a few times. The chain has TRBV19 and TRBJ1-5, with 7 bases aligning to TRBD1. Germline trimming cut 7 bases from V and 7 bases from J; bases unmatched to any gene: 4. The CDR3 runs 12 residues. From germline, CDR1 is LNHDA and CDR2 SQIVND (reference sequence). The CDR3 nucleotides read TGTGCCAGTAAACAGGGACAGCAGCCCCAGCATTTT. Protein: CASKQGQQPQHF.

The chain combines TRBV4-1 with TRBJ1-5; 7 bases align to TRBD1. V gave up 4 bases and J gave up 3 bases; unmatched junction bases: 9. The CDR3 is 16 residues long. The germline V gene has CDR1 MGHRA and CDR2 YSYEKL. The DNA for the CDR3 is TGCGCCAGCAGCCGAGAGGAAGGGGGCTACAATCAGCCCCAGCATTTT. As protein: CASSREEGGYNQPQHF.

J is TRBJ2-2 and V is TRBV7-5; the DNA was not used to check the table's D call, TRBD2. TRBV7-5 is described as a pseudogene. The CDR3 sequence is 12 residues long. The CDR3 sequence is CVPSGRTGELFF. In DNA, the CDR3 is TGTGTCCCAAGCGGCAGGACCGGGGAGCTGTTTTTT.

The V gene is TRBV28, the J gene TRBJ2-7; TRBD1 is a possible D gene (6 bases). Germline-derived CDR1 and CDR2 are MDHEN and SYDVKM. The CDR3 covers 16 residues. V dropped 6 bases and J dropped 4 bases, with 22 bases sitting between them. The CDR3 spells CASRGNGQYFWYEQYF. The DNA of the CDR3 is TGTGCCAGCAGAGGGAACGGACAGTACTTTTGGTACGAGCAGTACTTC.

The chain links TRBV10-2 to TRBJ2-7; 7 nucleotides agree with TRBD1. Per the germline V gene, CDR1 is WSHSY and CDR2 is SAAADI. This CDR3 has 14 residues. With V trimmed by 5 bases and J by 0 bases, 4 bases remained unmatched. The CDR3 region has the DNA TGCGCCAGCAGTCCGGGACAGAGCTCCTACGAGCAGTACTTC. Its protein is CASSPGQSSYEQYF.

The chain is built from TRBV15 and TRBJ1-1; D unclear. V was shortened by 0 bases and J by 1 base, with 9 bases between the two germline ends. The germline V gene encodes CDR1 LNHNV and CDR2 YYDKDF (reference sequence). This CDR3 contains 15 residues. The chain's CDR3 is CATSRETLSNTEAFF. The CDR3 region has the DNA TGTGCCACCAGCAGAGAGACACTGTCGAACACTGAAGCTTTCTTT.

The gene calls are TRBV7-2 and TRBJ2-2, with 13 bases fitting TRBD2. The J segment lost 1 base and the V segment lost 10 bases, leaving 9 bases of the junction unmatched. Germline V CDR1 and CDR2: SGHTA, FQGNSA. The CDR3 has 17 amino acids. CDR3 DNA: TGTGCCACTAGACTAGCGGGAGGCCCTTTGAACACCGGGGAGCTGTTTTTT. Translating gives CATRLAGGPLNTGELFF.

The chain recombines TRBV3-1 (or the pseudogene TRBV3-2) with TRBJ2-1; 7 bases fit TRBD1. This CDR3 has 14 amino acids. J was trimmed by 6 bases and V by 4 bases; bases with no gene match: 6. Looked up from germline, CDR1 is LGHDT and CDR2 is YNNKEL (reference sequence). The CDR3 region has the DNA TGTGCCAGCAGCCGAGACAGGGTCGGCAATGAGCAGTTCTTC. Its translation: CASSRDRVGNEQFF.

A note on this clone: Sequence at one end of the junction differs from germline and may be a read error. This chain uses TRBV4-3 with TRBJ2-5; 7 bases agree with TRBD2. Germline-derived CDR1 and CDR2 are LGHNA and YSLEER. CDR3 length: 19 residues. Here the CDR3 reads CASSRVMGSYAGVSETQHF. DNA for the CDR3: TGCGCCAGCAGCCGCGTAATGGGGTCCTACGCGGGAGTGTCAGAGACCCAGCACTTC.

J is TRBJ2-7 and V is TRBV27; the match to TRBD2 covers 8 bases. The CDR3 spans 18 residues. CDR1 and CDR2 (germline): MNHEY, SMNVEV (reference sequence). V gave up 2 bases and J gave up 2 bases; unmatched junction bases: 14. CDR3 loop: CASSLIAPGLAGPYEQYF. CDR3 DNA: TGTGCCAGCAGTTTAATCGCGCCTGGGCTAGCGGGCCCCTACGAGCAGTACTTC.

This chain connects TRBV7-9 to TRBJ2-1; 7 bases are shared with TRBD2. There are 18 residues in the CDR3. Germline CDR1 SEHNR, CDR2 FQNEAQ (reference sequence). The trim removed 1 base at V and 0 bases at J, leaving 9 bases unmatched. The CDR3 reads CASSLGGGSIISYNEQFF. For the CDR3, the DNA is TGTGCCAGCAGCTTAGGCGGCGGGAGCATAATCTCCTACAATGAGCAGTTCTTC.

This clone was observed a handful of times. This chain uses TRBV9 with TRBJ2-7; D unresolved. V was cut by 0 bases and J by 7 bases, with 14 bases left in between. The CDR3 runs to 14 residues. Germline-derived CDR1 and CDR2 are SGDLS and YYNGEE. The DNA for the CDR3 is TGTGCCAGCAGCGTAGAGGTCGGAGCCGGGGAGCAGTACTTC. It codes for CASSVEVGAGEQYF.

This rearrangement joins TRBV7-2 to TRBJ2-3; 9 bases line up with TRBD2. Germline CDR1 SGHTA, CDR2 FQGNSA. The CDR3 totals 12 residues. After removal of 6 bases from V and 5 bases from J, the junction contained 0 bases not matched to a gene. The CDR3: CASRLAGDTQYF. In nucleotides, the CDR3 is TGTGCCAGCAGACTAGCGGGAGATACGCAGTATTTT. Looking up the rest from reference TRBV7-2 and TRBJ2-3 gives the full variable domain: GAGVSQSPSNKVTEKGKDVELRCDPISGHTALYWYRQSLGQGLEFLIYFQGNSAPDKSGLPSDRFSAERTGGSVSTLTIQRTQQEDSAVYLCASRLAGDTQYFGPGTRLTVL.

The chain recombines TRBV5-1 with TRBJ2-7; TRBD1 matches 12 bases. This CDR3 is built from 15 residues. Germline trimming cut 3 bases from V and 3 bases from J; bases unmatched to any gene: 4. The germline CDR1 and CDR2 sequences are SGHRS and YFSETQ. This CDR3 is CASSSRDRGLYEQYF. For the CDR3, the DNA is TGCGCCAGCAGCTCTCGGGACAGGGGGCTCTACGAGCAGTACTTC.

This sequence joins TRBV29-1 and TRBJ1-1, with 7 positions matching TRBD1. Per germline, CDR1 SQVTM and CDR2 ANQGSEA. V dropped 3 bases and J dropped 4; count of bases not matched to a gene: 8. This CDR3 contains 14 residues. CDR3: CSVDPQGVGTEAFF. CDR3 sequence (DNA): TGCAGCGTTGATCCCCAGGGGGTTGGCACTGAAGCTTTCTTT.

The CDR3 sequence is CASSSKIPGQGSLGHEQYF. CDR3 sequence (DNA): TGTGCCAGCAGCTCCAAGATCCCGGGACAGGGTTCATTAGGGCACGAGCAGTACTTC. The chain carries TRBV7-2 and TRBJ2-7; 9 positions agree with TRBD1. The CDR3 sequence is 19 residues long. Trimming cost V 4 bases and J 5 bases; bases outside gene matches: 21. Germline CDR1 SGHTA, CDR2 FQGNSA.

The chain employs TRBV15 and TRBJ1-2; 9 nucleotides line up with TRBD1. The CDR3 has 16 amino acids. The junction had 13 bases not matched to a gene; V was cut back by 7 bases and J by 4 bases. CDR1 is LNHNV, CDR2 YYDKDF, per germline (reference sequence). The CDR3 bases are TGTGCCACCACCCAAGGCAACAGGGGGCCGGTCTATGGCTACACCTTC. Encoded protein: CATTQGNRGPVYGYTF.